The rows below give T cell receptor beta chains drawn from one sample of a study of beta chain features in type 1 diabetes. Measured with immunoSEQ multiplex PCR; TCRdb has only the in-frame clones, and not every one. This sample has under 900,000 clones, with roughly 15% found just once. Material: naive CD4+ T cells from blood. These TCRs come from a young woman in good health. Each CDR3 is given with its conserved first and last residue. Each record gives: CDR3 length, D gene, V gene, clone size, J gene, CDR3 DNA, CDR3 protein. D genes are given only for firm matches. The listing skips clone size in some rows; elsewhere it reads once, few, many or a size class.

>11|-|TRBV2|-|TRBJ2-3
TGTGCCTCTACGGTCGCAGATACGCAGTATTTT
CASTVADTQYF
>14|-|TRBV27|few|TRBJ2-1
TGTGCCACCAAAGACCCCAGGTTCCGGAATGAGCAGTTCTTC
CATKDPRFRNEQFF
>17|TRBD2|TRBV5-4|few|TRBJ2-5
TGCGCCAGCAGTCCCCTCGGACTAGCGGGGGGGTTAGAGACCCAGTACTTC
CASSPLGLAGGLETQYF
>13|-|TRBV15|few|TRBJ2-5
TGTGCCACCAGCAGTGTGAATGTGGAGACCCAGTACTTC
CATSSVNVETQYF
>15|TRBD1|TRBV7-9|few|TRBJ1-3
TGTGCCAGCAGCTTAGCCGGGACAGACGGAAACACCATATATTTT
CASSLAGTDGNTIYF
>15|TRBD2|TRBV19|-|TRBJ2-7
TGTGCCAGTAGTTTAGCCAGCGGGAGGAGGAACGAGCAGTACTTC
CASSLASGRRNEQYF
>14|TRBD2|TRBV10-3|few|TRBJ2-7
TGTGCCATCAGTGAAGGACTAGCGGGGTACGAGCAGTACTTC
CAISEGLAGYEQYF
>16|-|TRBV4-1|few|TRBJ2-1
TGCGCCAGCAGCCAAGGCCCAACGCGTTCCTACAATGAGCAGTTCTTC
CASSQGPTRSYNEQFF
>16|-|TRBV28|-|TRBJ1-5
TGTGCCAGCAGTTCTTCTTCGGGGGTTGTGAATCAGCCCCAGCATTTT
CASSSSSGVVNQPQHF
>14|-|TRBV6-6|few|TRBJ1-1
TGTGCCAGCAGGCTTCAGGGAAGCGACACTGAAGCTTTCTTT
CASRLQGSDTEAFF
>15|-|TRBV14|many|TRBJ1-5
TGTGCCAGCAGCTCCGGAGTATCGGGCAATCAGCCCCAGCATTTT
CASSSGVSGNQPQHF
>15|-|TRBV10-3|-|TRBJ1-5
TGTGCCATCAGTGAGGGGGGTCCCCAGGGTCAGCCCCAGCATTTT
CAISEGGPQGQPQHF
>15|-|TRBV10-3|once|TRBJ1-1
TGTGCCATCAGTGAGTCTGGGGGGCGTGGCGCAGAAGCTTTCTTT
CAISESGGRGAEAFF
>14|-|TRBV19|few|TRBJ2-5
TGTGCCAGACGACCACGGGAAGACCAAGAGACCCAGTACTTC
CARRPREDQETQYF
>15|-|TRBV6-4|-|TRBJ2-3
TGTGCCAGCAGTGATCAATTCACTAGCACAGATACGCAGTATTTT
CASSDQFTSTDTQYF
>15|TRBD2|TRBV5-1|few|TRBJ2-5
TGCGCCAGCAGCCCCCTGCGGGGGGGCGCGGAGACCCAGTACTTC
CASSPLRGGAETQYF
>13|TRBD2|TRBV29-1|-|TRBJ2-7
TGCAGCGTTGAGAAAGCGGGAGGCTACGAGCAGTACTTC
CSVEKAGGYEQYF
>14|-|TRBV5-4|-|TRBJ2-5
TGTGCCAGCAGCTCCTTGGACAAGAAAGAGACCCAGTACTTC
CASSSLDKKETQYF
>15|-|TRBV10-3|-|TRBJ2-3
TGTGCCATCAGGGGATACAACACTAGCACAGATACGCAGTATTTT
CAIRGYNTSTDTQYF
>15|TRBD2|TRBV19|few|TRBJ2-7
TGTGCCAGTAGTATAGCTGCTAGCGGGACCTACGAGCAGTACTTC
CASSIAASGTYEQYF
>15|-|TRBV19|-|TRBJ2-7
TGTGCCAGTAGTCTCTCCCCCAAGGGGCTCTACGAGCAGTACTTC
CASSLSPKGLYEQYF
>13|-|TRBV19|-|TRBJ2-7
TGTGCCAGTAGTCGGCTAGACGTCTACGAGCAGTACTTC
CASSRLDVYEQYF
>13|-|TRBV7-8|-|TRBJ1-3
TGTGCCAGCAGCTTTGTGGGTATAGACACCATATATTTT
CASSFVGIDTIYF
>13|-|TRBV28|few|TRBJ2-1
TGTGCCAGCAGGACCGGGTCTTCGGGGGAGCAGTTCTTC
CASRTGSSGEQFF
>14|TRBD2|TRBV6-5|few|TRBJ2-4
TGTGCCAGCAGTCCACCCGGGAGGGATAGCATTCAGTACTTC
CASSPPGRDSIQYF
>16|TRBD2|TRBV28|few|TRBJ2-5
TGTGCTACGGGACTAGCGGGAGAGGGGGGGCAAGAGACCCAGTACTTC
CATGLAGEGGQETQYF
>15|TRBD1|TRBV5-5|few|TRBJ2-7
TGTGCCAGCAGCGTAACCGGGACAGGGGTGGGAGAGCAGTACTTC
CASSVTGTGVGEQYF
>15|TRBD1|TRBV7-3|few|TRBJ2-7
TGTGCCAGCAGCTTAGGAGGGGACAGGAGCTACGAGCAGTACTTC
CASSLGGDRSYEQYF
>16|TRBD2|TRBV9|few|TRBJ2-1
TGTGCCAGCAGCGTAGGACTAGCGGGAGGGCACGATGAGCAGTTCTTC
CASSVGLAGGHDEQFF
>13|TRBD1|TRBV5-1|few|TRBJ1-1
TGCGCCAGCAGCTTACAGGGGGCGTCTGAAGCTTTCTTT
CASSLQGASEAFF
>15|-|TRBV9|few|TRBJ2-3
TGTGCCAGCAGCGTAGATAAGGGCCCCACAGATACGCAGTATTTT
CASSVDKGPTDTQYF
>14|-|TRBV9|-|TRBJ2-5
TGTGCCAGCAGCCCCCGGTCGGATCAAGAGACCCAGTACTTC
CASSPRSDQETQYF
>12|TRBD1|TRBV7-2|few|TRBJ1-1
TGTGCCAGCAGCTTAGTAGACAGGGAGGCTTTCTTT
CASSLVDREAFF
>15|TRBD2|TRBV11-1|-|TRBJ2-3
TGTGCCAGCAGCTTAGTCAGCGGGAGCCCAGATACGCAGTATTTT
CASSLVSGSPDTQYF
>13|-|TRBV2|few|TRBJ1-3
TGTGCCAGCAGTCCCCCGCTGAGAAACACCATATATTTT
CASSPPLRNTIYF
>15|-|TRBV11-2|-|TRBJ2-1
TGTGCCAGCAGCTTAGTGGTGGCACAGGGCAATGAGCAGTTCTTC
CASSLVVAQGNEQFF
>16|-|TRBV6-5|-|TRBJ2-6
TGTGCCAGCAGTTACACTCAGAGCTCTGGGGCCAACGTCCTGACTTTC
CASSYTQSSGANVLTF
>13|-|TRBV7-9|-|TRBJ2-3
TGTGCCAGCAGCTTAGTGCTCGCAGATACGCAGTATTTT
CASSLVLADTQYF
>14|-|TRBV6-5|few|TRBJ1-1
TGTGCCAGCAGTAGACAGCTATCGAACACTGAAGCTTTCTTT
CASSRQLSNTEAFF
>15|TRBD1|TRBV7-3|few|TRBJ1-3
TGTGCCAGCAGCTTCTCAGGGGGAGGCGGAAACACCATATATTTT
CASSFSGGGGNTIYF
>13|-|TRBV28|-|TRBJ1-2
TGTGCCAGCAGTTTCCCCGGGAACTATGGCTACACCTTC
CASSFPGNYGYTF
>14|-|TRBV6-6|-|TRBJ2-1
TGTGCCAGCAGTTTGGCTAGCGCATACAATGAGCAGTTCTTC
CASSLASAYNEQFF
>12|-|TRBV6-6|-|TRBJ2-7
TGTGCCATTGGGACTCGAGCCTACGAGCAGTACTTC
CAIGTRAYEQYF
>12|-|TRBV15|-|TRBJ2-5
TGTGCCACCAAGGACAGCGAAGAGACCCAGTACTTC
CATKDSEETQYF
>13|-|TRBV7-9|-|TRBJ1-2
TGTGCCAGCAGCTTTACAGGGACCTATGGCTACACCTTC
CASSFTGTYGYTF
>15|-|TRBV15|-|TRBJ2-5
TGTGCCACCAGCAACAGGGTGGACGACCAAGAGACCCAGTACTTC
CATSNRVDDQETQYF
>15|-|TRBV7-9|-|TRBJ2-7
TGTGCCACCAGCTTATCCCATACTAGCTCCTACGAGCAGTACTTC
CATSLSHTSSYEQYF
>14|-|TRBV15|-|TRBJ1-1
TGTGCCACCAGCAATCGGGGGACCTCCACTGAAGCTTTCTTT
CATSNRGTSTEAFF
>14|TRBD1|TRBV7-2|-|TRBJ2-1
TGTGCCAGCAGCTTAACAGGGGGCTACAATGAGCAGTTCTTC
CASSLTGGYNEQFF
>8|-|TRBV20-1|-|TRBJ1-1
TGCAGTGCTAGGGGATGGGAGTTT
CSARGWEF
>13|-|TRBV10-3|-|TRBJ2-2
TGTGCCATCCACATCAGAAACACCGGGGAGCTGTTTTTT
CAIHIRNTGELFF
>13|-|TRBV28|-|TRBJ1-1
TGTGCCAGCAGTTTACCTAGGAACACTGAAGCTTTCTTT
CASSLPRNTEAFF
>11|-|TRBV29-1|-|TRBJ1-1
TGCAGCGTCCAGACTCCCCCTGAAGCTTTCTTT
CSVQTPPEAFF
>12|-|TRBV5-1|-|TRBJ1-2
TGCGCCAGCAGCGAGGGAGACTATGGCTACACCTTC
CASSEGDYGYTF
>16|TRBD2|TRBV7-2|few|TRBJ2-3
TGTGCCAGCAGCGCCCCGGGACTAGCGGGAGGCAATACGCAGTATTTT
CASSAPGLAGGNTQYF
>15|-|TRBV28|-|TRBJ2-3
TGTGCCAGCAAACAGGGCCGGGGAGGCACAGATACGCAGTATTTT
CASKQGRGGTDTQYF
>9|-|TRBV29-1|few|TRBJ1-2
TGCAGCGTTGATAGGGGCTACACCTTC
CSVDRGYTF
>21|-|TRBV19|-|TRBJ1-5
TGTGCCAGTAGTATGGACCACAGGGCCCGATTAGCCACGGGCCATAATCAGCCCCAGCATTTT
CASSMDHRARLATGHNQPQHF
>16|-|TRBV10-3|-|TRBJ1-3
TGTGCCATCACTCCGGGAACAACTTACTCTGGAAACACCATATATTTT
CAITPGTTYSGNTIYF
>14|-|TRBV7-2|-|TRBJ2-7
TGTGCCAGCAGCTTAGCGGGAATCTCCTACGAGCAGTACTTC
CASSLAGISYEQYF